This T cell receptor (beta chain) was identified during a study of shared clonotypes between healthy human individuals. Germline CDR1 reads LGHNA; CDR2 reads YNFKEQ. The V gene lost 0 bases and the J gene lost 0 bases, with 5 bases spanning the gap. The CDR3 consists of 15 residues. As regards this clone: Its matching antigen is unknown.

Terminally differentiated effector memory CD45RA+ cells were excluded from the naive CD8 cells, which were CD45RO-negative and positively selected for CCR7. TCRdb's copy holds only in-frame clones and misses some; the assay was immunoSEQ multiplex PCR. The repertoire holds about 2.1 million clones, just over 90% seen once, with around 1.7% in the top ten. Notes on the study in general: Only blood was sampled, and tissue TCR repertoires likely differ from blood ones.

The chain carries TRBV4-2 and TRBJ2-2; a possible D gene is TRBD2 (5 bases). Specimen: naive CD8+ T cells from PBMCs. The sequence was collected from a man aged 18 to 35 in good health. Some clones in this sample may be carry-over from other donors' samples. The CDR3 sequence is CASSQERANTGELFF. The CDR3, as DNA: TGTGCCAGCAGCCAAGAGAGGGCGAACACCGGGGAGCTGTTTTTT.